This TCR beta chain was profiled in a study of cytomegalovirus exposure and HLA in healthy donors. Nominal health characterized the donors when sampled, though unrecorded immune exposures were likely. The ends were cut back, 5 bases at V and 4 bases at J, with 11 bases in the middle. Germline CDR1 SGHTA, CDR2 FQGNSA. The length of the CDR3 is 13 residues. Primers included in the PCR were 60 Vbeta and 13 Jbeta primers. Assay used: immunoSEQ multiplex PCR; TCRdb lists only in-frame clones, some missing. The specimen's table records approximately 180,000 clones. The sample taken for sequencing was PBMCs. This sequence was found in a man aged 25 to 40 in good health and CMV-seronegative. The J gene is TRBJ1-1, the V gene TRBV7-2; the D gene is possibly TRBD1 (6 bases). The CDR3 loop reads CASSPNRVTEAFF. Written as DNA, the CDR3 is TGTGCCAGCAGCCCGAACAGGGTCACTGAAGCTTTCTTT.